A selection of T cell receptor beta chains follows, all from one sample in a study of blood T cell repertoires in COVID-19. The repertoire was sequenced with immunoSEQ multiplex PCR; TCRdb's copy has only in-frame clones and lacks some. The sample yields 250,000 to 350,000 clones, 70% to 85% seen once. The sequenced material came from peripheral blood. Receptors originate from a human donor with COVID-19, enrolled during active disease. The donor label of this sample is uncertain. The CDR3 runs from the conserved cysteine through the conserved F or W. D genes are given only for firm matches. A row's size may be missing; if present it is once, few, many or a size class.

v_gene: TRBV10-1; abundance: NA; j_gene: TRBJ2-1; d_gene: NA; CDR3aa: CASRSSTYNEQFF; CDR3nt: TGCGCCAGCAGATCCAGTACCTACAATGAGCAGTTCTTC
v_gene: TRBV7-2; abundance: NA; j_gene: TRBJ1-1; d_gene: NA; CDR3aa: CASSSGHGLTEAFF; CDR3nt: TGTGCCAGCAGCTCGGGACACGGACTGACTGAAGCTTTCTTT
v_gene: TRBV19; abundance: NA; j_gene: TRBJ2-3; d_gene: NA; CDR3aa: CASTLQGLSDTQYF; CDR3nt: TGTGCCAGTACTCTCCAGGGGTTATCAGATACGCAGTATTTT
v_gene: TRBV6-5; abundance: NA; j_gene: TRBJ1-4; d_gene: NA; CDR3aa: CASSYRRQAEKLFF; CDR3nt: TGTGCCAGCAGTTACCGGCGACAGGCCGAAAAACTGTTTTTT
v_gene: TRBV19; abundance: NA; j_gene: TRBJ1-2; d_gene: NA; CDR3aa: CASSMLTVGDGYTF; CDR3nt: TGTGCCAGTAGTATGCTGACCGTCGGGGATGGCTACACCTTC
v_gene: TRBV19; abundance: NA; j_gene: TRBJ2-1; d_gene: NA; CDR3aa: CASSALDLPNNEQFF; CDR3nt: TGTGCCAGTAGTGCACTAGATCTACCGAACAATGAGCAGTTCTTC
v_gene: TRBV30; abundance: NA; j_gene: TRBJ2-4; d_gene: NA; CDR3aa: CAWTNPGNIQYF; CDR3nt: TGTGCCTGGACCAATCCGGGAAACATTCAGTACTTC
v_gene: TRBV19; abundance: NA; j_gene: TRBJ2-1; d_gene: NA; CDR3aa: CASSIAGNEQFF; CDR3nt: TGTGCCAGTAGTATCGCCGGCAATGAGCAGTTCTTC
v_gene: TRBV6-5; abundance: NA; j_gene: TRBJ1-5; d_gene: TRBD1; CDR3aa: CASSSTGGAFNQPQHF; CDR3nt: TGTGCCAGCAGTTCGACAGGGGGCGCATTTAATCAGCCCCAGCATTTT
v_gene: TRBV12-3/TRBV12-4; abundance: NA; j_gene: TRBJ1-5; d_gene: NA; CDR3aa: CASSPDRDQPQHF; CDR3nt: TGTGCCAGCAGTCCGGACAGAGATCAGCCCCAGCATTTT
v_gene: TRBV19; abundance: NA; j_gene: TRBJ2-7; d_gene: NA; CDR3aa: CASSIAAGQWTYEQYF; CDR3nt: TGTGCCAGTAGTATAGCGGCGGGACAGTGGACCTACGAGCAGTACTTC
v_gene: TRBV5-1; abundance: once; j_gene: TRBJ2-3; d_gene: TRBD1; CDR3aa: CASSPGQGTDTQYF; CDR3nt: TGCGCCAGCAGCCCAGGACAGGGGACAGATACGCAGTATTTT
v_gene: TRBV3-1/TRBV3-2; abundance: few; j_gene: TRBJ2-1; d_gene: TRBD2; CDR3aa: CASSQLTPGLAHNEQFF; CDR3nt: TGTGCCAGCAGCCAACTGACTCCGGGACTAGCCCATAATGAGCAGTTCTTC
v_gene: TRBV5-1; abundance: once; j_gene: TRBJ2-5; d_gene: NA; CDR3aa: CASSPLQGPPEETQYF; CDR3nt: TGCGCCAGCAGCCCCCTACAGGGTCCCCCCGAAGAGACCCAGTACTTC
v_gene: TRBV19; abundance: NA; j_gene: TRBJ1-1; d_gene: TRBD1; CDR3aa: CAPYSGTGKAFF; CDR3nt: TGTGCCCCGTACTCCGGGACAGGGAAAGCTTTCTTT
v_gene: TRBV15; abundance: NA; j_gene: TRBJ2-7; d_gene: TRBD2; CDR3aa: CATSSDPGLAGDGGYEQYF; CDR3nt: TGTGCCACCAGCAGTGATCCGGGACTAGCGGGAGATGGCGGCTACGAGCAGTACTTC
v_gene: TRBV18; abundance: once; j_gene: TRBJ1-3; d_gene: NA; CDR3aa: CASSPRQPLNTIYF; CDR3nt: TGTGCCAGCTCACCACGACAGCCGTTAAACACCATATATTTT
v_gene: TRBV28; abundance: NA; j_gene: TRBJ1-2; d_gene: NA; CDR3aa: CASSLAGSRGYTF; CDR3nt: TGTGCCAGCAGTTTAGCAGGCTCCCGCGGCTACACCTTC
v_gene: TRBV28; abundance: NA; j_gene: TRBJ1-6; d_gene: NA; CDR3aa: CASIVGGSSYNSPLHF; CDR3nt: TGTGCCAGCATTGTCGGGGGGAGCTCCTATAATTCACCCCTCCACTTT
v_gene: TRBV28; abundance: many; j_gene: TRBJ2-2; d_gene: TRBD1; CDR3aa: CASSSTGDNTGELFF; CDR3nt: TGTGCCAGCAGTTCGACAGGGGATAACACCGGGGAGCTGTTTTTT
v_gene: TRBV3-1/TRBV3-2; abundance: NA; j_gene: TRBJ2-3; d_gene: NA; CDR3aa: CASSPPARDTQYF; CDR3nt: TGTGCCAGCAGCCCGCCTGCCAGGGATACGCAGTATTTT
v_gene: TRBV7-2; abundance: NA; j_gene: TRBJ2-1; d_gene: TRBD2; CDR3aa: CASRLAGGNYNEQFF; CDR3nt: TGTGCCAGCAGATTAGCGGGAGGCAACTACAATGAGCAGTTCTTC
v_gene: TRBV18; abundance: NA; j_gene: TRBJ1-4; d_gene: NA; CDR3aa: CASSPREFGTNEKLFF; CDR3nt: TGTGCCAGCTCACCTCGGGAGTTCGGAACTAATGAAAAACTGTTTTTT
v_gene: TRBV4-3; abundance: NA; j_gene: TRBJ2-1; d_gene: TRBD2; CDR3aa: CASSQDIASGRVKFF; CDR3nt: TGCGCCAGCAGCCAAGATATTGCTAGCGGGAGAGTGAAGTTCTTC
v_gene: TRBV11-2; abundance: NA; j_gene: TRBJ1-3; d_gene: NA; CDR3aa: CASSLIIATGGNTIYF; CDR3nt: TGTGCCAGCAGCTTAATTATTGCTACCGGGGGAAACACCATATATTTT
v_gene: TRBV3-1/TRBV3-2; abundance: few; j_gene: TRBJ2-2; d_gene: NA; CDR3aa: CASSQSWGQGGELFF; CDR3nt: TGTGCCAGCAGCCAAAGTTGGGGGCAGGGCGGGGAGCTGTTTTTT
v_gene: TRBV3-1/TRBV3-2; abundance: NA; j_gene: TRBJ1-1; d_gene: NA; CDR3aa: CASSQGRGDTEAFF; CDR3nt: TGTGCCAGCAGCCAAGGACGGGGAGACACTGAAGCTTTCTTT
v_gene: TRBV20-1; abundance: NA; j_gene: TRBJ2-3; d_gene: TRBD1; CDR3aa: CSASMGQGGNTQYF; CDR3nt: TGCAGTGCTAGTATGGGACAGGGAGGAAATACGCAGTATTTT
v_gene: TRBV27; abundance: once; j_gene: TRBJ1-2; d_gene: TRBD1; CDR3aa: CASGFRTGVLGYTF; CDR3nt: TGTGCCAGCGGTTTCAGGACAGGGGTCTTAGGCTACACCTTC
v_gene: TRBV11-2; abundance: NA; j_gene: TRBJ1-3; d_gene: NA; CDR3aa: CASSFTGYYSSGNTIYF; CDR3nt: TGTGCCAGCAGCTTCACAGGGTATTACTCCTCTGGAAACACCATATATTTT
v_gene: TRBV7-9; abundance: NA; j_gene: TRBJ2-3; d_gene: TRBD1; CDR3aa: CASSLRQGDTDTQYF; CDR3nt: TGTGCCAGCAGCTTAAGACAGGGCGACACAGATACGCAGTATTTT
v_gene: TRBV3-1/TRBV3-2; abundance: NA; j_gene: TRBJ1-1; d_gene: TRBD1; CDR3aa: CASSPQGAKTEAFF; CDR3nt: TGTGCCAGCAGCCCACAGGGGGCGAAAACTGAAGCTTTCTTT
v_gene: TRBV27; abundance: NA; j_gene: TRBJ1-2; d_gene: TRBD1; CDR3aa: CASSFQGAPKTF; CDR3nt: TGTGCCAGCAGTTTCCAGGGGGCTCCTAAAACCTTC
v_gene: TRBV5-4; abundance: NA; j_gene: TRBJ2-2; d_gene: TRBD1; CDR3aa: CASSPRTGGADTGELFF; CDR3nt: TGTGCCAGCAGCCCACGGACAGGGGGCGCCGACACCGGGGAGCTGTTTTTT
v_gene: TRBV2; abundance: NA; j_gene: TRBJ1-3; d_gene: NA; CDR3aa: CASTVTGGTIYF; CDR3nt: TGTGCCAGCACTGTAACAGGCGGCACCATATATTTT
v_gene: TRBV11-2; abundance: NA; j_gene: TRBJ2-1; d_gene: NA; CDR3aa: CASSPLGLQSGGEQFF; CDR3nt: TGTGCCAGCAGCCCCCTTGGACTTCAGTCCGGTGGTGAGCAGTTCTTC
v_gene: TRBV19; abundance: NA; j_gene: TRBJ1-3; d_gene: TRBD1; CDR3aa: CASSAQGGNTIYF; CDR3nt: TGTGCCAGTAGTGCACAGGGGGGAAACACCATATATTTT
v_gene: TRBV5-6; abundance: NA; j_gene: TRBJ2-5; d_gene: TRBD1; CDR3aa: CASSAGTEIQETQYF; CDR3nt: TGTGCCAGCAGCGCAGGGACAGAGATCCAAGAGACCCAGTACTTC
v_gene: TRBV21-1; abundance: once; j_gene: TRBJ2-1; d_gene: NA; CDR3aa: CASSKVGVRPSGNEQFF; CDR3nt: TGTGCCAGCAGCAAAGTAGGTGTCCGTCCTAGCGGAAATGAGCAGTTCTTC
v_gene: TRBV6-5; abundance: NA; j_gene: TRBJ1-3; d_gene: TRBD1; CDR3aa: CASRANRGRGNTIYF; CDR3nt: TGTGCCAGCAGAGCGAACAGGGGGCGAGGAAACACCATATATTTT
v_gene: TRBV5-1; abundance: NA; j_gene: TRBJ1-6; d_gene: NA; CDR3aa: CASSSVSIGRVASPLHF; CDR3nt: TGCGCCAGCAGTTCCGTGTCTATCGGCAGGGTAGCTTCACCCCTCCACTTT
v_gene: TRBV7-9; abundance: few; j_gene: TRBJ1-2; d_gene: NA; CDR3aa: CASSSHPLDGYTF; CDR3nt: TGTGCCAGCAGCTCACACCCGCTGGATGGCTACACCTTC
v_gene: TRBV25-1; abundance: once; j_gene: TRBJ1-2; d_gene: TRBD1; CDR3aa: CASSPTGGDRGYTF; CDR3nt: TGTGCCAGCAGTCCTACAGGGGGCGATCGTGGCTACACCTTC
v_gene: TRBV5-4; abundance: once; j_gene: TRBJ2-3; d_gene: NA; CDR3aa: CASSLGPQSTDTQYF; CDR3nt: TGTGCCAGCAGCTTGGGCCCCCAGAGCACAGATACGCAGTATTTT
v_gene: TRBV14; abundance: NA; j_gene: TRBJ2-5; d_gene: NA; CDR3aa: CASSPGIQETQYF; CDR3nt: TGTGCCAGCAGCCCCGGGATCCAAGAGACCCAGTACTTC
v_gene: TRBV24-1; abundance: NA; j_gene: TRBJ2-5; d_gene: TRBD1; CDR3aa: CATSDPTGARGTQYF; CDR3nt: TGTGCCACCAGTGATCCAACAGGGGCCAGGGGGACCCAGTACTTC
v_gene: TRBV19; abundance: NA; j_gene: TRBJ2-3; d_gene: TRBD1; CDR3aa: CASRPWGRTGEQGDTQYF; CDR3nt: TGTGCCAGTAGACCTTGGGGGCGGACAGGGGAACAAGGAGATACGCAGTATTTT
v_gene: TRBV19; abundance: NA; j_gene: TRBJ1-1; d_gene: TRBD1; CDR3aa: CASSPGQGGVRPTEAFF; CDR3nt: TGTGCCAGTAGTCCGGGACAGGGGGGCGTTCGGCCCACTGAAGCTTTCTTT
v_gene: TRBV5-1; abundance: NA; j_gene: TRBJ1-6; d_gene: TRBD1; CDR3aa: CASSFQGENSPLHF; CDR3nt: TGCGCCAGCAGCTTCCAGGGGGAAAATTCACCCCTCCACTTT
v_gene: TRBV7-8; abundance: NA; j_gene: TRBJ1-2; d_gene: NA; CDR3aa: CASNPNRVANYGYTF; CDR3nt: TGTGCCAGCAACCCGAACAGGGTTGCTAACTATGGCTACACCTTC
v_gene: TRBV2; abundance: NA; j_gene: TRBJ2-2; d_gene: TRBD1; CDR3aa: CASGRDRANTGELFF; CDR3nt: TGTGCCAGCGGAAGAGACAGGGCGAACACCGGGGAGCTGTTTTTT
v_gene: TRBV5-6; abundance: NA; j_gene: TRBJ1-6; d_gene: NA; CDR3aa: CASSALQASNYNSPLHF; CDR3nt: TGTGCCAGCAGCGCGCTCCAGGCTTCAAACTATAATTCACCCCTCCACTTT
v_gene: TRBV6-2/TRBV6-3; abundance: NA; j_gene: TRBJ1-1; d_gene: NA; CDR3aa: CASSPQVNTEAFF; CDR3nt: TGTGCCAGCAGCCCTCAGGTGAACACTGAAGCTTTCTTT